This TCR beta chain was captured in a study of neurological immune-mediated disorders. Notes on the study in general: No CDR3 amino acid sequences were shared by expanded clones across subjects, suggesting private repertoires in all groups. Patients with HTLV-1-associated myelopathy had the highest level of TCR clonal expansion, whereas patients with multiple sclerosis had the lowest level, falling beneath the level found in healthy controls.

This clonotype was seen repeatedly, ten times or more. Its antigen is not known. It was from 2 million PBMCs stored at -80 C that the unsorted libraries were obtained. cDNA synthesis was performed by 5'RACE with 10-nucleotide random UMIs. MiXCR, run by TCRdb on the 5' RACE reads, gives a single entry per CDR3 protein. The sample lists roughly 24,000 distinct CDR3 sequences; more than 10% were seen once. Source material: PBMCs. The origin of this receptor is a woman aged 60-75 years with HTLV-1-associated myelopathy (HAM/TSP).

The CDR3 DNA follows: TGCAGCGTCGAAACAGGGATGAACACTGAAGCTTTCTTT. Translated: CSVETGMNTEAFF. The J gene is TRBJ1-1, the V gene TRBV29-1, with D maybe TRBD1 (6 bases). V dropped 6 bases and J dropped 0 bases, with 11 bases sitting between them. Per the germline V gene, CDR1 is SQVTM and CDR2 is ANQGSEA. The CDR3 is made up of 13 amino acids.